This TCR beta chain comes out of a study of somatic mutations in cytotoxic T cells in rheumatoid arthritis. Study-level results: Compared with age-matched healthy controls, rheumatoid arthritis patients did not differ significantly in CD8+ T-cell clonality.

A word on this clone: What it recognizes is unknown.

TCRdb keeps only in-frame clones here, not all; method: immunoSEQ multiplex PCR. The sample consists of approximately 11,000 clones, just under 75% of them appearing once. Positive magnetic bead selection was used to isolate CD4+ and CD8+ cells; purity was checked by flow cytometry. There are 14 residues in the CDR3. Germline V CDR1 and CDR2: MNHEY, SMNVEV (reference sequence). V was cut by 2 bases and J by 3 bases, with 11 bases left in between. The sample taken for sequencing was CD8+ T cells sorted from blood. This clonotype was obtained from a woman in her thirties or forties in good health. The genes are TRBV27 and TRBJ2-7; D is possibly TRBD1 or TRBD2 (5 bases each). CDR3: CASSLNGAVYEQYF. The CDR3 region has the DNA TGTGCCAGCAGTTTAAACGGGGCAGTCTACGAGCAGTACTTC.